The present T cell receptor beta chain was sequenced within a study of blood T cell repertoires in COVID-19. About the study: Italy, Spain and the United States were the sources of the convalescent and acute COVID-19 samples. PBMCs, B-cell-depleted T cells, or T cells provided the cDNA or gDNA that made up the material.

Per the authors' pipeline: Cell counts per sample came from amplifying reference gene primers. The method was immunoSEQ multiplex PCR; TCRdb's version includes in-frame clones alone and lacks a portion of them. D and trimming were read from the DNA, whereas the V and J calls and clone size are those reported in that table. The sample has 310,000 or so clones; about nine tenths are singletons. While infection was still active, Seattle patients were enrolled and then followed longitudinally. Germline CDR1 reads LGHDT; CDR2 reads YNNKEL (reference sequence). V was clipped by 4 bases and J by 4 bases; unmatched bases: 14. The CDR3 is 17 residues long.

The sample comprised peripheral blood. The source of this sequence is a woman under 40 with COVID-19, enrolled during active disease. This chain joins TRBV3-1 (or the pseudogene TRBV3-2) and TRBJ2-3; 7 nucleotides align to TRBD2. CDR3 amino acids: CASSLRGIAGLPDTQYF. CDR3 DNA sequence: TGTGCCAGCAGCCTAAGAGGAATAGCGGGTCTACCAGATACGCAGTATTTT.